The clone carrying this TCR beta chain was seen a few times. The source of the sample is a study of blood T cell repertoires in COVID-19. Study in general: PBMCs, B-cell-depleted T cells, or T cells provided the cDNA or gDNA that made up the material.

Per the germline V gene, CDR1 is SQVTM and CDR2 is ANQGSEA. The CDR3 has 13 amino acids. Unmatched junction bases numbered 8, after V lost 6 bases and J lost 8 bases. Profiled with immunoSEQ multiplex PCR; TCRdb holds only in-frame clones, not every one. The sample has around 190,000 clones; 70% to 85% are singletons. The sequence was collected from a woman aged 50 to 60 with acute or convalescent COVID-19. The sequenced sample consisted of peripheral blood. The rearrangement joins TRBV29-1 to TRBJ2-2; 8 nucleotides agree with TRBD2. The DNA for the CDR3 is TGCAGCGTCGCTGGACTAGCATCGGGGGAGCTGTTTTTT. This translates into CSVAGLASGELFF.